Following are 10 T cell receptor beta chains from one sample sequenced in a study of CD8+ T cells in alopecia areata. In each case, RNA was isolated and then reverse transcribed into cDNA as the sequencing template. Here immunoSEQ multiplex PCR was the method, and the copy in TCRdb shows in-frame clones only, minus some. The data show 200,000 to 250,000 clones, approximately 52% seen once. The sample consisted of CD4+ T cells sorted from blood, taken at week 0. These receptors originate from a human donor with alopecia areata.

The gene calls are TRBV10-3 and TRBJ1-2, with TRBD1 matching 10 bases. The germline gives CDR1 ENHRY, CDR2 SYGVKD. This CDR3 has 15 amino acids. The V and J ends lost 5 bases and 2 bases, in that order; junction bases with no gene match: 5. CDR3 DNA sequence: TGTGCCATCAGTTTAGGGACAGGGGCGAACTATGGCTACACCTTC. Its translation is CAISLGTGANYGYTF.

The CDR3 DNA is TGTGCCAGCACCTTTATCGAGACCCAGTACTTC. Its protein product is CASTFIETQYF. The rearrangement joins TRBV2 to TRBJ2-5, with D unclear. Trimming cost V 7 bases and J 5 bases, with 8 bases left between them. The CDR3 has 11 residues. Germline V gene sequence: CDR1 SNHLY, CDR2 FYNNEI.

The genes are TRBV5-1 and TRBJ2-7; 9 bases line up with TRBD2. The CDR3 sequence is 16 residues long. The trim removed 7 bases at V and 7 bases at J, leaving 18 bases unmatched. The germline V gene encodes CDR1 SGHRS and CDR2 YFSETQ. CDR3 in amino acids: CASRDFLKRGAGEQYF. CDR3 nucleotide sequence: TGCGCCAGCCGGGACTTTCTGAAGCGGGGGGCGGGAGAGCAGTACTTC.

Here the CDR3 DNA reads TGTGCCAGCAGCGGGACGGCCGGGACAGGAAAGAACACTGAAGCTTTCTTT. Translated, it gives CASSGTAGTGKNTEAFF. The chain links TRBV7-9 to TRBJ1-1; 8 nucleotides match TRBD1. This CDR3 has 17 amino acids. After removal of 5 bases from V and 1 base from J, the junction contained 12 bases not matched to a gene. Germline CDR1 and CDR2: SEHNR and FQNEAQ (reference sequence).

The gene calls are TRBV27 and TRBJ1-1; D is perhaps TRBD1 (6 bases). Trimming stripped 6 bases from V and 7 bases from J, with 21 bases between. The germline gives CDR1 MNHEY, CDR2 SMNVEV (reference sequence). CDR3 length: 15 residues. CDR3 amino acids: CASRPKPQGPGEAFF. The CDR3 DNA sequence: TGTGCCAGCAGGCCTAAGCCCCAGGGGCCGGGTGAAGCTTTCTTT.

V and J are TRBV29-1 and TRBJ2-7, with 9 bases matching TRBD1. The DNA matches TRBJ2-1 better at its end, which makes the J call doubtful. CDR3 length: 14 residues. CDR1 and CDR2 (germline): SQVTM, ANQGSEA. CDR3: CSAGSSGQGLEQFF. The CDR3 region has the DNA TGCAGCGCTGGGTCCTCGGGACAGGGTCTCGAGCAGTTCTTC.

The sample holds one count of this clone. The chain couples TRBV5-6 to TRBJ2-3, with 7 bases fitting TRBD2. In germline, CDR1 is SGHDT, CDR2 YYEEEE. Trimming took 2 bases from V and 1 from J; bases not matched to a gene: 1. CDR3 length: 14 residues. The CDR3 loop is CASSLAGRTDTQYF. The CDR3 DNA follows: TGTGCCAGCAGCTTAGCGGGGCGCACAGATACGCAGTATTTT.

The genes are TRBV29-1 and TRBJ1-2; 8 nucleotides line up with TRBD1. The CDR3 has 14 amino acids. Unmatched junction bases numbered 6, after V lost 0 bases and J lost 6 bases. CDR1 and CDR2 (germline): SQVTM, ANQGSEA. For the CDR3, the DNA is TGCAGCGTTGAAGACCTGTCAGGGGGCCATGGCTACACCTTC. Translation: CSVEDLSGGHGYTF.

This clone has only a few counts. The chain employs TRBV29-1 and TRBJ1-1, with 7 nucleotides matching TRBD1. The CDR3 spans 13 residues. The V gene's germline CDR1 is SQVTM and CDR2 ANQGSEA. Losses at the gene ends were 7 bases for V and 12 bases for J; bases not matched to a gene: 17. For the CDR3, the DNA is TGCAGCGCTCGAGGACAGGCCCGGGTAGGACCTTTCTTT. Encoded protein: CSARGQARVGPFF.

This clone was counted between two and nine times. This sequence joins TRBV30 and TRBJ2-5; the D is unclear. CDR3 size: 11 residues. Germline V gives CDR1 GTSNPN, CDR2 SVGIG (reference sequence). Trimming pared 2 bases from V and 5 bases from J, leaving 6 bases between. CDR3 nucleotide sequence: TGTGCCTGGAGTAACAGTGAGACCCAGTACTTC. This codes for CAWSNSETQYF.